The clone carrying this T cell receptor (beta chain) occurred a few times. Its antigen is currently unknown. Sequencing was performed with immunoSEQ multiplex PCR; in TCRdb, only in-frame clones are kept and a portion is missing. The sample shows tens of thousands of clones, 80% of them seen only once. This specimen comes from a study of a mutant IDH1 vaccine in newly diagnosed glioma. Study context: Patients under treatment included about 60% males and about 38% females and had a mean age of around 40 years.

Time point defined: week 11, during vaccination. The study gave 300 ug of mutant IDH1 20-mer peptide per vaccine dose, with topical imiquimod. The receptor comes from a man aged 45-65 years with glioma. Sequences were derived from PBMCs, sampled from a glioma patient whose treatment included an IDH1 peptide vaccine.

The CDR3 DNA follows: TGTGCCAGCAGTGAAGGTACAGATACGCAGTATTTT. Encoded protein: CASSEGTDTQYF. The chain employs TRBV2 and TRBJ2-3, with no clear D. This CDR3 is 12 amino acids long. Between the trimmed V and J ends, which lost 1 base and 3 bases, there was a span of 2 bases. CDR1 SNHLY and CDR2 FYNNEI come from the germline V gene.